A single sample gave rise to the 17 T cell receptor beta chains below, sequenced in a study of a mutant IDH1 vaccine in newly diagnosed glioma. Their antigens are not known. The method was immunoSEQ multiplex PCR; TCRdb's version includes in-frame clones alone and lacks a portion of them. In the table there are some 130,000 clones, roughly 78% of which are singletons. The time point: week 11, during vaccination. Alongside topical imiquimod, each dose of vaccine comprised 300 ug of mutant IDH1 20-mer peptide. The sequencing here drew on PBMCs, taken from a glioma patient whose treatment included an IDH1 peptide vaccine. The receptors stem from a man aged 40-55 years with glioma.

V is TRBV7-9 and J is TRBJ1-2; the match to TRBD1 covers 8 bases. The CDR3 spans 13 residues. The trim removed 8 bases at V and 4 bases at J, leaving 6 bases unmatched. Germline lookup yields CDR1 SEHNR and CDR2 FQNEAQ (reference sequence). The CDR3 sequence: CASRGQDFYGYTF. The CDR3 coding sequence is TGTGCCAGCCGGGGACAGGATTTCTATGGCTACACCTTC. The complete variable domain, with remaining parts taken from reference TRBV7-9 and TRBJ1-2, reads DTGVSQNPRHKITKRGQNVTFRCDPISEHNRLYWYRQTLGQGPEFLTYFQNEAQLEKSRLLSDRFSAERPKGSFSTLEIQRTEQGDSAMYLCASRGQDFYGYTFGSGTRLTVV.

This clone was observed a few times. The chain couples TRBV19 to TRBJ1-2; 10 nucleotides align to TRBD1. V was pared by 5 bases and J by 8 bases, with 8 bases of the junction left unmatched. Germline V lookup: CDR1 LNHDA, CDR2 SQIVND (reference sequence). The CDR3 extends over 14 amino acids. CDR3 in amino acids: CASSPTGTGDGYTF. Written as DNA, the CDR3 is TGTGCCAGTAGTCCTACCGGGACAGGGGACGGCTACACCTTC.

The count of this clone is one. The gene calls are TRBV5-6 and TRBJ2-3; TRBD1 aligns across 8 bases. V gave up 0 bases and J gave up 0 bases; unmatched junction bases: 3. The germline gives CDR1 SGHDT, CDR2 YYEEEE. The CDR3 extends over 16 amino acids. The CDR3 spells CASSLGQGLSTDTQYF. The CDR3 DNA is TGTGCCAGCAGCTTGGGACAGGGGCTTAGCACAGATACGCAGTATTTT.

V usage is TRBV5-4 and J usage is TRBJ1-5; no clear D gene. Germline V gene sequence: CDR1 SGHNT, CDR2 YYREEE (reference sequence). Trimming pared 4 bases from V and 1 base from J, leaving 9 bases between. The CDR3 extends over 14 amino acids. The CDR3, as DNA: TGTGCCAGCAGCCGGCCAAGGAGCAATCAGCCCCAGCATTTT. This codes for CASSRPRSNQPQHF.

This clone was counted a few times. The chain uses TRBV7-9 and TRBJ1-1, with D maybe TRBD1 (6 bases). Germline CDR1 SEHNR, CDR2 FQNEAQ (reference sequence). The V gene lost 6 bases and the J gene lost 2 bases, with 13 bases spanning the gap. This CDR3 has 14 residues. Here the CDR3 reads CASRQDRLNTEAFF. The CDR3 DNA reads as TGTGCCAGCAGGCAGGACAGATTAAACACTGAAGCTTTCTTT.

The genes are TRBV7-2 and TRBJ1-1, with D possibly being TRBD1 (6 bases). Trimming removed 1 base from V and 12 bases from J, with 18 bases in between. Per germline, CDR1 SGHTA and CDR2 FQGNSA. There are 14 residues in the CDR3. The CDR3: CASSLVRLGGKTFF. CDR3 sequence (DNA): TGTGCCAGCAGCTTAGTCCGTCTAGGGGGGAAAACTTTCTTT.

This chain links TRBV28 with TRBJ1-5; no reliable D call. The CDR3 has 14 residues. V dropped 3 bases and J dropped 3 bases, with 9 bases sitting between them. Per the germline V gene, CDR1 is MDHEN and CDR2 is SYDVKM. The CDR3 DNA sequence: TGTGCCAGCAGTTTCTCGGGAGACAATCAGCCCCAGCATTTT. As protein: CASSFSGDNQPQHF.

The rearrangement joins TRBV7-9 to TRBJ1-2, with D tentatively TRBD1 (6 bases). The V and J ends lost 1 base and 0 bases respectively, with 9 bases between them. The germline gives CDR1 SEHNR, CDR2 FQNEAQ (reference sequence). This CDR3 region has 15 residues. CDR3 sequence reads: CASSLDAGANYGYTF. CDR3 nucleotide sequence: TGTGCCAGCAGCTTAGATGCAGGGGCTAACTATGGCTACACCTTC.

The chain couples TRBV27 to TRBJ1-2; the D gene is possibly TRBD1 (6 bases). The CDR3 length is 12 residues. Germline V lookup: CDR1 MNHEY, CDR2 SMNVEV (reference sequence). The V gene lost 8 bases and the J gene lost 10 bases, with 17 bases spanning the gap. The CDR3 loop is CASSSGALDYTF. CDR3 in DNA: TGTGCCAGCTCATCAGGGGCCTTGGACTACACCTTC.

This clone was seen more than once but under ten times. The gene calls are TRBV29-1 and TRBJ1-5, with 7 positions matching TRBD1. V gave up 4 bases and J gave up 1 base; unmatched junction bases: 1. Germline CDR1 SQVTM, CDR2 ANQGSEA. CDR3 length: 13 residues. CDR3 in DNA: TGCAGCGTTGCGGGACAGAGCAATCAGCCCCAGCATTTT. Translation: CSVAGQSNQPQHF.

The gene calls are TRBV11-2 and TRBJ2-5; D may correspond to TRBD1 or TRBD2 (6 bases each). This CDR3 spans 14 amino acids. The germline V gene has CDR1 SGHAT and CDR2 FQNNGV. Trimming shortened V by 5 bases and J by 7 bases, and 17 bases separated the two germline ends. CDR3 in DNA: TGTGCCAGCAGCAAGGGGGGCCAGGGGTTGACCCAGTACTTC. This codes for CASSKGGQGLTQYF. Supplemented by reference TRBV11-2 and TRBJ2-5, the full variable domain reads EAGVAQSPRYKIIEKRQSVAFWCNPISGHATLYWYQQILGQGPKLLIQFQNNGVVDDSQLPKDRFSAERLKGVDSTLKIQPAKLEDSAVYLCASSKGGQGLTQYFGPGTRLLVL.

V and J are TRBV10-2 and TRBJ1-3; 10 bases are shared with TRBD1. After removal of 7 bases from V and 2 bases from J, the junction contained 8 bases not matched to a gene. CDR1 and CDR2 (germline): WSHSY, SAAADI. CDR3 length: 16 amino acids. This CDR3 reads CASTGTGVSPGNTIYF. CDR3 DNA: TGCGCCAGCACCGGGACAGGGGTCTCCCCTGGAAACACCATATATTTT.

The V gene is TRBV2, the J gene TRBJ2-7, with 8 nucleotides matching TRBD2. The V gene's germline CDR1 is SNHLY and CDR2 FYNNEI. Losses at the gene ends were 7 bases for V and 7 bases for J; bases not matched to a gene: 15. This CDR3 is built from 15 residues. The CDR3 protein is CASTGARGGLGEQYF. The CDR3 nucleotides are TGTGCCAGCACTGGGGCCCGGGGGGGCTTAGGTGAGCAGTACTTC.

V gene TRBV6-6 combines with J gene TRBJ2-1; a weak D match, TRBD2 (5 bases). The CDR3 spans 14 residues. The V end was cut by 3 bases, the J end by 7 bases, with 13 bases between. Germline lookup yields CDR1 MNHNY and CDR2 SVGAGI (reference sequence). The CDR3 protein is CASSYRGLDNEQFF. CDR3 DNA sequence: TGTGCCAGCAGTTATCGCGGGCTTGATAATGAGCAGTTCTTC.

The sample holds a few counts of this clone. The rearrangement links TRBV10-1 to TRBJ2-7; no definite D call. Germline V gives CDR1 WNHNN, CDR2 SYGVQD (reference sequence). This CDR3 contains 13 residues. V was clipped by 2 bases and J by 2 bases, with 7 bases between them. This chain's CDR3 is CASSENGAYEQYF. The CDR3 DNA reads TGCGCCAGCAGTGAGAACGGAGCCTACGAGCAGTACTTC.

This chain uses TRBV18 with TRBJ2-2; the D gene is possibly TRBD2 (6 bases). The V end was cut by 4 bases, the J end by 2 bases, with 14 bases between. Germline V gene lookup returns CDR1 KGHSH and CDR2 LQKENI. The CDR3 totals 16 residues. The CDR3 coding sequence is TGTGCCAGCTCACGAAGCCGGGACTCAAACACCGGGGAGCTGTTTTTT. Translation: CASSRSRDSNTGELFF.

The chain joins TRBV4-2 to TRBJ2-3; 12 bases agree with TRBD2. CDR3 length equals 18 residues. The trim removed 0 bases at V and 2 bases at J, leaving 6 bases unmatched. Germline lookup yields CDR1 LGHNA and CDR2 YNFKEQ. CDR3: CASSQELGLAGPTDTQYF. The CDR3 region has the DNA TGTGCCAGCAGCCAAGAACTTGGACTAGCGGGGCCCACAGATACGCAGTATTTT.